The TCR beta chain under discussion was sequenced for a study of blood T cells in healthy people across ages (dated by TCRdb to between 2015 and 2017). In terms of the full investigation: In model experiments, roughly one uniquely barcoded TCR beta cDNA molecule per two T cells was captured by template switching. The study measured age-related changes in TCR beta repertoire diversity using deep sequencing normalized with unique cDNA molecular identifiers. The donors were split into four age groups: young (average about 15 years), middle-aged (roughly 39), aged (more than 60) and long-lived (about 74). Two additional independent replicas of 1 million unique cDNA reads from the same blood draw were analyzed for two donors (one aged 18 to 29 and one aged 80 or older). Points the paper makes about the study in general: Because profiling used bulk unsorted PBMCs, naive and antigen-experienced compartments could not be compared conclusively. Observed TCR beta diversity per million T cells fell roughly linearly with age, and a significant reduction was already apparent by age approximately 41. Because the CMV infection status of the donors was unknown, age-related changes in expanded clonotypes may potentially have been confounded. The long-lived group showed more naive CD4+ T cells, fewer expanded clones and increased TCR diversity than the aged group, suggesting age selection. Estimates of total diversity from one million sequenced T cells were regarded as lower bounds and underestimates. Observed TCR beta diversity correlated strongly with the percentage of naive T cells measured by flow cytometry.

The library came from 5' RACE. These reads were obtained on an Illumina HiSeq 2500. The second PCR ran for roughly 7 to 12 cycles and used a J-beta primer mix along with a sample-barcoded 5' primer. A unique molecular identifier was introduced onto each TCR beta cDNA molecule by a template-switch 5' adaptor carrying 12 random nucleotides. Each sample yielded at least 3 million CDR3-containing paired-end reads. The Mint cDNA synthesis kit, primed by a TRBC-specific oligonucleotide, was used to synthesize first-strand cDNA from all RNA. After uracil-DNA glycosylase treatment, a first 18-cycle PCR used universal primers M1SS and BC2_uni_R on all cDNA. The source study handled its data this way. Each sample was normalized by randomly selecting 1 million high-quality reads, each carrying a distinct molecular identifier. Reads with shared molecular identifiers were discarded instead of being binned into consensus sequences. MiTCR, run with a Q25 quality threshold and the strictest error-elimination algorithm, handled CDR3 identification, clonotype clustering and error correction. Lower-bound total TCR beta diversity was estimated with a nonparametric unseen species model using Euler transformation. TCRdb applied fastp at Q25 and MiXCR to the public reads, then kept only in-frame beta chains. Each CDR3 protein appears once, grouped with its most common genes and DNA. These V and J calls derive from TCRdb rather than the authors' analysis. The sample table holds about 720,000 distinct CDR3 sequences, of which approximately 25% were seen once. Clones ranked in the top ten supply under 4.5% of the sample.

This clonotype has a handful of counts. No antigen is known for it. Base qualities are not provided; no much larger clone lies one nucleotide away. The donors were 40 or so Caucasian individuals from Russia, aged roughly 6 to 100 years, who were systemically healthy. Each donor gave ten milliliters of peripheral blood, collected into EDTA-treated Vacutainer tubes. Ficoll-Paque density-gradient centrifugation was used to isolate PBMCs, with at least 6 million per sample. Trizol reagent was used to extract total RNA from the PBMCs, yielding at least 5 micrograms per sample. For every donor, flow cytometry on a PBMC aliquot measured the percentage of naive CD45RAhigh/CD27high T cells. V is clipped by 4 bases and J by 4 bases, and the sequence between their germline boundaries is 17 bases long. From its cysteine to its phenylalanine, the CDR3 spans 15 amino acids. Kept here is only the CDR3 DNA, which spans 45 bases and is read in frame from base 1. In the germline V gene, CDR1 corresponds to SQVTM and CDR2 to ANQGSEA.

These data were also filed under a second study, of T cells of mothers and their children. As that second study puts it: Nine systemically healthy Caucasian individuals, comprising three mothers and their six children, were included as donors. cDNA synthesis consumed the entire amount of extracted RNA, loaded at around 1.5 ug RNA in each 15 ul reaction. In the second PCR, the M1S primer introduced both the sample barcodes and 2-4 random nucleotides. More than 8 million TCR beta CDR3 reads were obtained from each mother, and about 3 million reads were obtained from each child. Thymic selection similarly shapes TCR recombination output in related and unrelated pairs, with minor effect from inherited differences. Related mother-child pairs always showed normalized repertoire overlap that was slightly higher than in unrelated mother-child pairs, though the difference was never significant. Persistent microchimeric T cell clones were not detected, at a sensitivity of 95 to 100 clones per million clonotypes. In the study, deep NGS was used to compare the TCR beta repertoires of mothers and children, and features distinguishing related mother-child pairs from unrelated individuals were sought. On average, the children were approximately 11 +/- 4 years old, while the mothers were approximately 41 +/- 4 years old. Libraries were sequenced on Illumina HiSeq 2000 with 100+100 nt paired-end reads after adapter ligation with NEBNext reagents. Mother and child libraries were prepared a month apart and sequenced in separate runs to prevent cross-contamination. Between about 500,000 and 2,100,000 distinct TCR beta clonotypes were identified per donor. Naive TCR beta clonotypes were estimated from low-frequency clonotypes matched to each donor's FACS-determined naive share, without sorting.

This TCR came from a boy aged 5-17 years in good health. The V and J segments used are TRBV29-1 and TRBJ2-1; the D gene is possibly TRBD2, with 5 bases matching. The sequencing sample was made of blood. The CDR3 reads as follows: CSVAPLSGQYNEQFF. The bases read TGCAGCGTTGCGCCCCTAAGCGGTCAGTACAATGAGCAGTTCTTC.